The 7 T cell receptor beta chains below all came from one sample that was sequenced in a study of control samples from healthy donors and cancer patients. Profiling relied on immunoSEQ multiplex PCR, and the TCRdb table lists in-frame clones only, not all of them. Here the sample spans roughly 400,000 clones, 90% being singletons. The sample consisted of PBMCs. The receptors derive from a man aged 40-49 years with head and neck cancer.

The V and J genes are TRBV25-1 and TRBJ2-7; D is undetermined. The V gene's germline CDR1 is MGHDK and CDR2 SYGVNS. CDR3 length equals 15 residues. Trimming left V 3 bases short and J 2 bases short, with 14 bases between. For the CDR3, the DNA is TGTGCCAGCAGTGACTCGACGGTAGGAGCCTACGAGCAGTACTTC. It translates to CASSDSTVGAYEQYF.

V gene TRBV28 combines with J gene TRBJ1-1; 8 bases match TRBD1. Germline CDR1 MDHEN, CDR2 SYDVKM. With V trimmed by 2 bases and J by 4 bases, 6 bases remained unmatched. The CDR3 is 15 amino acids. DNA for the CDR3: TGTGCCAGCAGTTTACAGGACAGGGCCGTCACTGAAGCTTTCTTT. It specifies CASSLQDRAVTEAFF.

This clone was seen more than once but under ten times. The chain has TRBV7-2 and TRBJ2-7; TRBD2 might be the D (7 bases). In germline, CDR1 is SGHTA, CDR2 FQGNSA. V lost 3 bases to trimming and J lost 0 bases, with 9 bases between them. The CDR3 spans 14 residues. DNA for the CDR3: TGTGCCAGCAGCTTGGGGGGGCACTCCTACGAGCAGTACTTC. This gives the protein CASSLGGHSYEQYF.

The rearrangement joins TRBV5-6 to TRBJ2-7, with D perhaps matching TRBD2 (5 bases). CDR3 length equals 14 residues. V lost 0 bases, J lost 9 bases, and 16 bases lay in between. CDR1 and CDR2 (germline): SGHDT, YYEEEE. CDR3 DNA sequence: TGTGCCAGCAGCTTGGGGGGTGAGGGTGTAGGGCAGTACTTC. Its protein is CASSLGGEGVGQYF. Supplemented by reference TRBV5-6 and TRBJ2-7, the full variable domain reads DAGVTQSPTHLIKTRGQQVTLRCSPKSGHDTVSWYQQALGQGPQFIFQYYEEEERQRGNFPDRFSGHQFPNYSSELNVNALLLGDSALYLCASSLGGEGVGQYFGPGTRLTVT.

V and J are TRBV6-1 and TRBJ2-7, with D perhaps matching TRBD1 or TRBD2 (5 bases each). The CDR3 is 14 amino acids. Trimming removed 1 base from V and 4 bases from J, with 11 bases in between. Germline V gene data show CDR1 as MNHNS and CDR2 as SASEGT. DNA of the CDR3: TGTGCCAGCAGTGAAGGTGAGGGGAAGTACGAGCAGTACTTC. Translating it yields CASSEGEGKYEQYF.

The chain links TRBV29-1 to TRBJ2-3; the match to TRBD1 covers 9 bases. The germline CDR1 and CDR2 sequences are SQVTM and ANQGSEA. V trimming: 7 bases; J trimming: 5 bases; junction bases outside the gene matches: 13. The CDR3 runs 15 residues. CDR3 protein: CSATQGARVGDTQYF. CDR3 in DNA: TGCAGCGCCACACAGGGGGCGCGGGTAGGAGATACGCAGTATTTT.

The chain recombines TRBV6-5 with TRBJ2-3; D might be TRBD2 (5 bases). Trimming removed 8 bases from V and 2 bases from J, with 17 bases in between. CDR3 size: 15 residues. Looked up from germline, CDR1 is MNHEY and CDR2 is SVGAGI. The CDR3 protein is CASDEEDFITDTQYF. The CDR3 nucleotides read TGTGCCAGCGACGAGGAGGACTTTATCACAGATACGCAGTATTTT.